Shown below are 28 T cell receptor beta chains from a single sample sequenced in a study of Ad26.COV2.S vaccination and SARS-CoV-2 variants. Assay: immunoSEQ multiplex PCR; the TCRdb copy retains only in-frame clones and omits some. The sample carries some 480,000 clones, roughly 85% recorded once. Indicated treatment: around 19 received Ad26.COV2.S at low or high dose, single or two shots; 5 received placebo; per-sample allocation not given. Samples analyzed were those drawn on day 63 after the first vaccine or placebo injection. Source: peripheral blood, taken in a trial of Ad26.COV2.S vaccine versus placebo. The receptors here all came from a person aged 18-65 years who received the Ad26.COV2.S COVID-19 vaccine or a placebo.

This clone was counted once. The chain links TRBV15 to TRBJ1-2, with D possibly matching TRBD1 (6 bases). The CDR3 is 14 residues long. Germline loops: CDR1 LNHNV, CDR2 YYDKDF (reference sequence). Trimming pared 5 bases from V and 6 bases from J, leaving 16 bases between. The CDR3 here is CATSGNRDTNGYTF. The CDR3 DNA follows: TGTGCCACCAGCGGAAACCGGGACACCAATGGCTACACCTTC.

Only one count was recorded for this clone. The chain links TRBV27 to TRBJ2-3, with TRBD1 identical over 7 bases. Germline lookup yields CDR1 MNHEY and CDR2 SMNVEV (reference sequence). Trimming cost V 7 bases and J 1 base; bases outside gene matches: 5. The CDR3 loop spans 14 amino acids. The CDR3 region is CASKRGLGTDTQYF. Written as DNA, the CDR3 is TGTGCCAGCAAAAGGGGGCTCGGCACAGATACGCAGTATTTT.

The chain couples TRBV7-2 to TRBJ2-7, with no clear D. The CDR3 totals 13 residues. Germline V gene sequence: CDR1 SGHTA, CDR2 FQGNSA. The V gene lost 4 bases and the J gene lost 0 bases, with 7 bases spanning the gap. CDR3 in amino acids: CASSSLDSYEQYF. In DNA form, the CDR3 reads TGTGCCAGCAGCTCCCTGGACTCCTACGAGCAGTACTTC.

The chain carries TRBV5-4 and TRBJ2-5; D is undetermined. The ends were cut back, 2 bases at V and 0 bases at J, with 5 bases in the middle. Germline assignment: CDR1 SGHNT and CDR2 YYREEE (reference sequence). The CDR3 covers 13 residues. DNA of the CDR3: TGTGCCAGCAGCTTCAAGTACCAAGAGACCCAGTACTTC. Protein: CASSFKYQETQYF.

This clone was counted only a few times. The chain links TRBV12-3 or TRBV12-4 to TRBJ1-3; weak D call: TRBD1 (6 bases). This CDR3 contains 13 residues. V lost 6 bases, J lost 2 bases, and 8 bases lay in between. This chain's CDR3 is CASRWGPGNTIYF. In DNA, the CDR3 is TGTGCCAGCAGGTGGGGGCCTGGAAACACCATATATTTT.

CDR3 loop: CASSLSSGNTEAFF. The CDR3 coding sequence is TGCGCCAGCAGCTTGTCTTCCGGTAACACTGAAGCTTTCTTT. The gene calls are TRBV5-1 and TRBJ1-1; no reliable D call. CDR1 and CDR2 from the germline V gene are SGHRS and YFSETQ. Between the trimmed V and J ends, which lost 1 base and 2 bases, there was a span of 9 bases. This CDR3 is 14 amino acids long.

The chain recombines TRBV27 with TRBJ1-5, with D hard to call. The V gene lost 6 bases and the J gene lost 9 bases, with 21 bases spanning the gap. CDR1 and CDR2 (germline): MNHEY, SMNVEV (reference sequence). This CDR3 has 15 residues. In nucleotides, the CDR3 is TGTGCCAGCAGCGATGGACGGTTTCGATCTGGGCCCCAGCATTTT. As protein: CASSDGRFRSGPQHF.

This chain joins TRBV6-5 and TRBJ1-4; D perhaps matches TRBD1 (5 bases). The CDR3 sequence is 14 residues long. The V end lost 6 bases, the J end lost 3 bases, and 11 bases lay between the germline ends. Germline V lookup: CDR1 MNHEY, CDR2 SVGAGI. In DNA, the CDR3 is TGTGCCAGCAGCAGCGGGGGGGCTAATGAAAAACTGTTTTTT. This gives the protein CASSSGGANEKLFF.

This chain connects TRBV30 to TRBJ1-1; D is unresolved. Per the germline V gene, CDR1 is GTSNPN and CDR2 is SVGIG (reference sequence). This CDR3 has 9 residues. Deletions cut 7 bases from V and 10 bases from J, with 10 bases between. DNA for the CDR3: TGTGCCTCCGGACCTCGAGCTTTCTTT. Protein sequence: CASGPRAFF.

V gene TRBV4-1 combines with J gene TRBJ2-1, with 9 bases that match TRBD2. Trimming cost V 0 bases and J 8 bases; bases outside gene matches: 5. The CDR3 runs to 15 residues. The germline V gene encodes CDR1 MGHRA and CDR2 YSYEKL. This chain's CDR3 is CASSQELAGAYEQFF. DNA for the CDR3: TGCGCCAGCAGCCAAGAATTAGCGGGAGCTTATGAGCAGTTCTTC.

This clone came up once. The V and J genes are TRBV11-1 and TRBJ2-3; 7 bases are a match to TRBD2. The CDR3 sequence is 16 residues long. After removal of 7 bases from V and 3 bases from J, the junction contained 13 bases not matched to a gene. CDR1 and CDR2 (germline): SGHAT, FQDESV (reference sequence). This CDR3 reads CASTLNSGTTTDTQYF. DNA of the CDR3: TGTGCCAGCACCCTAAACTCCGGGACTACAACAGATACGCAGTATTTT.

The chain recombines TRBV5-1 with TRBJ2-7, with 8 bases matching TRBD2. The CDR3 is 14 amino acids. The germline gives CDR1 SGHRS, CDR2 YFSETQ. Germline trimming cut 4 bases from V and 3 bases from J; bases unmatched to any gene: 6. Written as DNA, the CDR3 is TGCGCCAGCAGCGGGAGCGGGAGAAGCTACGAGCAGTACTTC. It encodes CASSGSGRSYEQYF.

The rearrangement joins TRBV5-6 to TRBJ2-6; no clear D gene. Germline assignment: CDR1 SGHDT and CDR2 YYEEEE. Between the trimmed V and J ends, which lost 3 bases and 1 base, there was a span of 5 bases. The CDR3 extends over 14 amino acids. The CDR3 bases are TGTGCCAGCAGCTGGATATCTGGGGCCAACGTCCTGACTTTC. Amino acid sequence: CASSWISGANVLTF.

V usage is TRBV7-9 and J usage is TRBJ2-7; D gene unclear. The CDR3 spans 16 residues. The germline V and J ends were trimmed by 1 base and 6 bases, with 19 bases remaining between them. CDR1 and CDR2 (germline): SEHNR, FQNEAQ (reference sequence). The CDR3 DNA follows: TGTGCCAGCAGCTTAGTATCGGGCCTTAGGGTTGGCGAGCAGTACTTC. Its protein is CASSLVSGLRVGEQYF.

V is TRBV5-1 and J is TRBJ2-1; 8 bases map to TRBD2. Looked up from germline, CDR1 is SGHRS and CDR2 is YFSETQ. CDR3 size: 16 residues. J gave up 7 bases and V 4 bases, and 13 bases lay outside the gene matches. CDR3 protein: CASSPGGGAGQNEQFF. CDR3 DNA: TGCGCCAGCAGCCCGGGGGGGGGCGCAGGTCAAAATGAGCAGTTCTTC.

The gene calls are TRBV4-3 and TRBJ1-1, with 7 bases fitting TRBD1. Germline values: CDR1 LGHNA, CDR2 YSLEER. The CDR3 is made up of 15 amino acids. Trimming at V came to 3 bases and at J to 8 bases, leaving 12 bases not matched to a gene. The CDR3: CASSHGGARDREAFF. In DNA form, the CDR3 reads TGCGCCAGCAGCCATGGGGGAGCCCGGGACAGAGAAGCTTTCTTT.

This clone was recorded a few times. This rearrangement joins TRBV19 to TRBJ1-5; D gene ambiguous. CDR3 length: 11 amino acids. The V end was cut by 6 bases, the J end by 7 bases, with 7 bases between. Germline V gene data show CDR1 as LNHDA and CDR2 as SQIVND (reference sequence). CDR3 nucleotides: TGTGCCAGTAGCAGCGGACAGCCCCAGCATTTT. The encoded protein is CASSSGQPQHF.

Only a few counts were recorded for this clone. The chain combines TRBV5-3 with TRBJ2-1; D is unresolved. TRBV5-3 is noted as an ORF with a role that remains uncertain. The ends were cut back, 3 bases at V and 0 bases at J, with 13 bases in the middle. The CDR3 is 16 residues long. The CDR3 DNA reads TGTGCCAGAAGCTGTCCCGTGTGGTCCTCCTACAATGAGCAGTTCTTC. It yields the protein CARSCPVWSSYNEQFF.

V is TRBV28 and J is TRBJ1-2; 7 nucleotides agree with TRBD1. The CDR3 covers 14 residues. Germline CDR1 reads MDHEN; CDR2 reads SYDVKM. Trimming at V came to 3 bases and at J to 4 bases, leaving 5 bases not matched to a gene. CDR3 region: CASSFTGDRYGYTF. DNA of the CDR3: TGTGCCAGCAGTTTCACAGGGGATCGCTATGGCTACACCTTC.

The rearrangement uses TRBV7-2 and TRBJ1-4, with D possibly TRBD1 on 6 matching bases. CDR3 length: 18 amino acids. V lost 1 base and J lost 3, with 18 bases in between. Germline V gene data show CDR1 as SGHTA and CDR2 as FQGNSA. CDR3 coding DNA: TGTGCCAGCAGCTTAGGTTGGGGAACAGGGCCCTCTAATGAAAAACTGTTTTTT. Translation gives CASSLGWGTGPSNEKLFF.

The V and J genes are TRBV2 and TRBJ1-2; D gene ambiguous. This CDR3 region has 12 residues. Per the germline V gene, CDR1 is SNHLY and CDR2 is FYNNEI. The V end was cut by 8 bases, the J end by 6 bases, with 13 bases between. The CDR3 bases are TGTGCCAGCTCCCAACGGCCCGATGGCTACACCTTC. Amino acid sequence: CASSQRPDGYTF.

The chain carries TRBV27 and TRBJ2-5; 10 bases fit TRBD1. This CDR3 is 14 amino acids long. Germline assignment: CDR1 MNHEY and CDR2 SMNVEV (reference sequence). The V gene end was trimmed by 6 bases and the J gene end by 5 bases; junction bases not matched to a gene: 6. In DNA, the CDR3 is TGTGCCAGCAGCCAGGGACAGGGGTGGGAGACCCAGTACTTC. It codes for CASSQGQGWETQYF.

This chain links TRBV9 with TRBJ2-2; 8 nucleotides line up with TRBD1. The germline V gene has CDR1 SGDLS and CDR2 YYNGEE. The CDR3 has 15 residues. J gave up 6 bases and V 0 bases, and 4 bases lay outside the gene matches. The CDR3 region is CASSVADRGAGELFF. CDR3 bases: TGTGCCAGCAGCGTAGCTGACAGGGGCGCCGGGGAGCTGTTTTTT. Full variable domain (outside the CDR3, taken from reference TRBV9 and TRBJ2-2): DSGVTQTPKHLITATGQRVTLRCSPRSGDLSVYWYQQSLDQGLQFLIQYYNGEERAKGNILERFSAQQFPDLHSELNLSSLELGDSALYFCASSVADRGAGELFFGEGSRLTVL.

The rearrangement links TRBV15 to TRBJ2-5; D perhaps matches TRBD1 (6 bases). CDR1 and CDR2 from the germline V gene are LNHNV and YYDKDF (reference sequence). The ends were cut back, 2 bases at V and 5 bases at J, with 15 bases in the middle. The CDR3 length is 15 residues. In DNA, the CDR3 is TGTGCCACCAGCAGACTAACAGGGCTTGGGGAGACCCAGTACTTC. Translated: CATSRLTGLGETQYF.

This clone was counted only a few times. Additional DNA sequences in this sample encode the identical CDR3. The chain combines TRBV6-2 or TRBV6-3 with TRBJ2-3, with D unclear. The CDR3 runs to 11 residues. The V end lost 6 bases, the J end lost 2 bases, and 3 bases lay between the germline ends. The germline gives CDR1 MNHEY, CDR2 SVGEGT. CDR3: CASSHTDTQYF. The CDR3 coding sequence is TGTGCCAGCAGCCACACAGATACGCAGTATTTT.

The chain combines TRBV19 with TRBJ2-2; D unresolved. V was clipped by 7 bases and J by 3 bases, with 12 bases between them. The germline V gene encodes CDR1 LNHDA and CDR2 SQIVND (reference sequence). The CDR3 has 14 residues. The CDR3 DNA reads as TGTGCCAGTACCCAGGCTGCACACACCGGGGAGCTGTTTTTT. Amino acid sequence: CASTQAAHTGELFF.

The chain carries TRBV6-5 and TRBJ2-1; D perhaps matches TRBD2 (6 bases). Between the trimmed V and J ends, which lost 10 bases and 4 bases, there was a span of 17 bases. CDR3 length: 14 amino acids. Per the germline V gene, CDR1 is MNHEY and CDR2 is SVGAGI. CDR3: CATSPGLAYNEQFF. The DNA for the CDR3 is TGTGCCACAAGTCCGGGACTTGCTTACAATGAGCAGTTCTTC.

V usage is TRBV4-3 and J usage is TRBJ2-1, with D uncertain. Germline V gene sequence: CDR1 LGHNA, CDR2 YSLEER. The ends were cut back, 1 base at V and 0 bases at J, with 7 bases in the middle. The CDR3 is 15 residues long. The CDR3: CASSQGLSSYNEQFF. The CDR3 coding sequence is TGCGCCAGCAGCCAAGGGCTGAGCTCCTACAATGAGCAGTTCTTC.